A single T cell receptor beta chain is shown here with its context. Losses at the gene ends were 2 bases for V and 6 bases for J; bases not matched to a gene: 0. Looked up from germline, CDR1 is MDHEN and CDR2 is SYDVKM. The CDR3 consists of 12 residues. The sample belongs to a study of blood T cell repertoires in COVID-19. At the level of the study: COVID-19 samples collected from the United States, Italy and Spain covered acute and convalescent phases.

The method was immunoSEQ multiplex PCR; TCRdb's version includes in-frame clones alone and lacks a portion of them. The repertoire holds about 42,000 clones, with 85% to 95% as singletons. The chain links TRBV28 to TRBJ2-7; 8 nucleotides align to TRBD1. This TCR was sampled from a man aged 45-65 years with active COVID-19. The sequencing sample was made of peripheral blood. The CDR3, as DNA: TGTGCCAGCAGTTTACAGGGGGCCGAGCAGTACTTC. Encoded protein: CASSLQGAEQYF.